The 10 T cell receptor beta chains below come from one sample, sequenced in a study of early T cells in non-severe SARS-CoV-2 infection. TCRdb called the 5' RACE reads again in MiXCR, with one record for every CDR3 protein. The table lists 75,000 to 90,000 distinct CDR3 sequences, less than 8% of them singletons. Input material: whole blood. The receptors derive from an adult who was a healthcare worker with PCR-confirmed SARS-CoV-2 infection or an uninfected control (not recorded which).

This clonotype was seen many times. This chain uses TRBV9 with TRBJ2-3; D is uncertain. Looked up from germline, CDR1 is SGDLS and CDR2 is YYNGEE. The length of the CDR3 is 15 residues. V gave up 4 bases and J gave up 1 base, with 13 bases separating them. CDR3 in DNA: TGTGCCAGCAGCCCCGCCAGTGCCGGCACAGATACGCAGTATTTT. This sequence encodes CASSPASAGTDTQYF. Filled out from reference TRBV9 and TRBJ2-3, the complete variable domain reads DSGVTQTPKHLITATGQRVTLRCSPRSGDLSVYWYQQSLDQGLQFLIQYYNGEERAKGNILERFSAQQFPDLHSELNLSSLELGDSALYFCASSPASAGTDTQYFGPGTRLTVL.

The chain has TRBV11-2 and TRBJ1-1, with TRBD1 as a possible D gene (5 bases). The germline V gene has CDR1 SGHAT and CDR2 FQNNGV. The CDR3 runs 13 residues. V was shortened by 2 bases and J by 11 bases, with 15 bases between the two germline ends. The CDR3 here is CASSLMAGGRAFF. Here the CDR3 DNA reads TGTGCCAGCAGCTTAATGGCGGGGGGACGGGCTTTCTTT. Supplemented by reference TRBV11-2 and TRBJ1-1, the full variable domain reads EAGVAQSPRYKIIEKRQSVAFWCNPISGHATLYWYQQILGQGPKLLIQFQNNGVVDDSQLPKDRFSAERLKGVDSTLKIQPAKLEDSAVYLCASSLMAGGRAFFGQGTRLTVV.

This clonotype has at least ten counts. In nucleotides, the CDR3 is TGTGCCAGCAGTGAGTTGGTAGGCACTGAAGCTTTCTTT. Translated, it gives CASSELVGTEAFF. This sequence joins TRBV25-1 and TRBJ1-1; no clear D gene. Trimming stripped 3 bases from V and 4 bases from J, with 9 bases between. Germline assignment: CDR1 MGHDK and CDR2 SYGVNS. The CDR3 is made up of 13 amino acids.

The rearrangement uses TRBV20-1 and TRBJ1-6; D might be TRBD1 (5 bases). The germline CDR1 and CDR2 sequences are DFQATT and SNEGSKA (reference sequence). The CDR3 is 12 amino acids. V gave up 5 bases and J gave up 7 bases, with 9 bases separating them. CDR3 nucleotides: TGCAGTGCTCGCAGGGAGAATTCACCCCTCCACTTT. As protein: CSARRENSPLHF.

This clonotype was seen more than once but under ten times. The chain is built from TRBV14 and TRBJ1-1; D is uncertain. CDR1 is SGHDN and CDR2 is FVKESK in the germline V gene. This CDR3 region has 12 residues. V was clipped by 4 bases and J by 11 bases, with 14 bases between them. This chain's CDR3 is CASSPNHLRAFF. The DNA of the CDR3 is TGTGCCAGCAGCCCCAACCATCTTCGGGCTTTCTTT.

A word on this clonotype: Its ends do not fully match the called genes, so a read error is possible. This chain connects TRBV2 to TRBJ2-5, with 9 bases fitting TRBD1. There are 14 residues in the CDR3. The germline V gene encodes CDR1 SNHLY and CDR2 FYNNEI. This CDR3 is CASSSGQGFETQYF. As DNA, the CDR3 is TGTGCCAGCAGTTCGGGACAGGGATTCGAGACTCAGTACTTC.

In this sample, this clonotype turned up a few times. The V gene is TRBV11-2, the J gene TRBJ2-1, with D possibly being TRBD2 (5 bases). The germline V gene encodes CDR1 SGHAT and CDR2 FQNNGV. The V end was cut by 5 bases, the J end by 0 bases, with 11 bases between. This CDR3 has 15 residues. The DNA of the CDR3 is TGTGCCAGCAGCGGAGCGGTGTACTCCTACAATGAGCAGTTCTTC. Protein product: CASSGAVYSYNEQFF. The full variable domain, in which reference TRBV11-2 and TRBJ2-1 provide the parts outside the CDR3, is EAGVAQSPRYKIIEKRQSVAFWCNPISGHATLYWYQQILGQGPKLLIQFQNNGVVDDSQLPKDRFSAERLKGVDSTLKIQPAKLEDSAVYLCASSGAVYSYNEQFFGPGTRLTVL.

This clonotype was counted ten times or more. The chain couples TRBV6-1 to TRBJ1-3; D gene ambiguous. CDR3 length: 17 residues. The germline V gene encodes CDR1 MNHNS and CDR2 SASEGT. V lost 2 bases and J 0 bases, leaving 14 bases between the germline ends. CDR3 residues: CASSEPRADRSGNTIYF. In nucleotides, the CDR3 is TGTGCCAGCAGTGAACCCCGTGCGGACCGCTCTGGAAACACCATATATTTT.

This clonotype was seen ten or more times. The rearrangement uses TRBV27 and TRBJ2-7, with D possibly called TRBD1 or TRBD2 (5 bases each). The CDR3 is 15 residues long. V lost 5 bases to trimming and J lost 6 bases, with 20 bases between them. Germline CDR1 is MNHEY and CDR2 is SMNVEV (reference sequence). The CDR3 protein is CASSHQSRHGAEQYF. As DNA, the CDR3 is TGTGCCAGCAGTCACCAATCACGCCACGGGGCCGAGCAGTACTTC.

The chain links TRBV4-1 to TRBJ2-1; 10 nucleotides align to TRBD2. Germline V lookup: CDR1 MGHRA, CDR2 YSYEKL. CDR3 length equals 14 residues. V gave up 0 bases and J gave up 12 bases; unmatched junction bases: 5. In DNA, the CDR3 is TGCGCCAGCAGCCAAGATCAACTAGCGGGATGGCAGTTCTTC. Protein sequence: CASSQDQLAGWQFF.